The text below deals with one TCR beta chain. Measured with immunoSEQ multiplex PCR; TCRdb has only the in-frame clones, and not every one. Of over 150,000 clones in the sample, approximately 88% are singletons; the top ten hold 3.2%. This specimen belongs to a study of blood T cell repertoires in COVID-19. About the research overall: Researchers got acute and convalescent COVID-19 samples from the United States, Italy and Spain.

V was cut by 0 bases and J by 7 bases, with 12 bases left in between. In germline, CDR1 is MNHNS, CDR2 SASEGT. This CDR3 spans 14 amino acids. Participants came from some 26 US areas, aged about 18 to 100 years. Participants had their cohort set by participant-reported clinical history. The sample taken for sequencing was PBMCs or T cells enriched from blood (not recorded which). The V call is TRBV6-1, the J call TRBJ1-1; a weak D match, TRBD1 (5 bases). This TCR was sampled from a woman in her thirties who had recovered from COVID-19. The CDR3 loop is CASSEALGQGEAFF. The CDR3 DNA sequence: TGTGCCAGCAGTGAAGCGCTCGGGCAGGGTGAAGCTTTCTTT.